This T cell receptor beta chain was profiled in a study of T cell responses to AZD1222 COVID-19 vaccine. General study findings and limits: The study reported that nearly half of spike-specific TCRs target unmutated variant regions. In all cases, repertoires were sampled only after the peak T cell response.

Researchers grouped second doses given at about 4 or about 12 weeks into one pool. Some clones are missing from TCRdb's copy, which holds only in-frame ones; the method was immunoSEQ multiplex PCR. The sample shows about 120,000 clones, 94% of them seen only once. For this clone: Its antigen is unknown.

The CDR3 spans 12 residues. Trimming pared 0 bases from V and 4 bases from J, leaving 2 bases between. Germline values: CDR1 SGHNT, CDR2 YYREEE (reference sequence). V and J are TRBV5-4 and TRBJ1-3; no clear D. Sequenced here: peripheral blood, sampled 28 days after the second AZD1222 dose. This clonotype was sampled from an adult who received the AZD1222 COVID-19 vaccine. The CDR3 sequence: CASSLDGNTIYF. CDR3 coding DNA: TGTGCCAGCAGCTTGGACGGAAACACCATATATTTT.